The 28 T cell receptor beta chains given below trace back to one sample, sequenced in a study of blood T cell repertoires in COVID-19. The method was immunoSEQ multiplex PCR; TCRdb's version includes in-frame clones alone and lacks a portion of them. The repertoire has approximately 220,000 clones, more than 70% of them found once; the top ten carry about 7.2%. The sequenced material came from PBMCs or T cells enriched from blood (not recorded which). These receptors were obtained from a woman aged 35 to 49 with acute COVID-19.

The CDR3 DNA reads TGTGCCAGCAGCTACAACAGGGACAATCAGCCCCAGCATTTT. It codes for CASSYNRDNQPQHF. This chain connects TRBV7-9 to TRBJ1-5; possible D gene TRBD1, 6 bases. Trimming cost V 4 bases and J 3 bases, with 10 bases left between them. This CDR3 is 14 amino acids long. The germline V gene encodes CDR1 SEHNR and CDR2 FQNEAQ (reference sequence). Full variable domain (remainder filled in from reference TRBV7-9 and TRBJ1-5): DTGVSQNPRHKITKRGQNVTFRCDPISEHNRLYWYRQTLGQGPEFLTYFQNEAQLEKSRLLSDRFSAERPKGSFSTLEIQRTEQGDSAMYLCASSYNRDNQPQHFGDGTRLSIL.

CDR3 DNA: TGTGCCAGCAGTTTACTCGCAGGGGGCCAAGAGACCCAGTACTTC. This encodes CASSLLAGGQETQYF. The gene calls are TRBV28 and TRBJ2-5, with 7 nucleotides matching TRBD1. V trimming: 2 bases; J trimming: 1 base; junction bases outside the gene matches: 4. The CDR3 length is 15 residues. Germline CDR1 is MDHEN and CDR2 is SYDVKM.

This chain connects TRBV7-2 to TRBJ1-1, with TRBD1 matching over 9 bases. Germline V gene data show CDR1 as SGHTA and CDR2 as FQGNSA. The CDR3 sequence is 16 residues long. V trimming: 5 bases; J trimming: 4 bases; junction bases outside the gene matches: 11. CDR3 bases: TGTGCCAGCAGCCCCGGACAGGGGAGAGTAGGCACTGAAGCTTTCTTT. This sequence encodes CASSPGQGRVGTEAFF.

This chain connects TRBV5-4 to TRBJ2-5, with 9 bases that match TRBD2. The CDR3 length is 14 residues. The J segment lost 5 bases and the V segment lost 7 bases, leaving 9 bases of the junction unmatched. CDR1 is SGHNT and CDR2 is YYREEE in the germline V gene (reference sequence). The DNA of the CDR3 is TGTGCCAGCGCCGCGCGGGAGGGCCGCGAGACCCAGTACTTC. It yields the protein CASAAREGRETQYF.

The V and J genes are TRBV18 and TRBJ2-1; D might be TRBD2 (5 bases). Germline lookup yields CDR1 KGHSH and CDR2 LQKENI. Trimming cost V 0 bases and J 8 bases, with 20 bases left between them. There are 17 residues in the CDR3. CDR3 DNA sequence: TGTGCCAGCTCACCACCGCATACCGGCCGCGGGTCCGATGAGCAGTTCTTC. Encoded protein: CASSPPHTGRGSDEQFF.

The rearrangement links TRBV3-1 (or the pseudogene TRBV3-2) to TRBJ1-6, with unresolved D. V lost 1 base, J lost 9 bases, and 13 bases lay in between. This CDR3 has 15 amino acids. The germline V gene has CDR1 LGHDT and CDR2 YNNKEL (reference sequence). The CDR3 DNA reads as TGTGCCAGCAGCCAAGGGCCCGGGGATCGTTCACCCCTCCACTTT. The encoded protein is CASSQGPGDRSPLHF.

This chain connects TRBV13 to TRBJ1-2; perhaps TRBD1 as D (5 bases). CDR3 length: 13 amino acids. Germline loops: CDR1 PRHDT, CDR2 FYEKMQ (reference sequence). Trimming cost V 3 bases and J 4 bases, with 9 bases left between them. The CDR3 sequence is CASSLGGTYGYTF. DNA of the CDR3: TGTGCCAGCAGCTTGGGGGGGACCTATGGCTACACCTTC.

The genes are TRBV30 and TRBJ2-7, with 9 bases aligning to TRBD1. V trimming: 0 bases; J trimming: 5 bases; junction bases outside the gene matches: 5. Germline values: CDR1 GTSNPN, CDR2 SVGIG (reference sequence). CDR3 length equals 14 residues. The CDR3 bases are TGTGCCTGGAGTGTACTGGACAGGGGCAACGAGCAGTACTTC. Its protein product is CAWSVLDRGNEQYF. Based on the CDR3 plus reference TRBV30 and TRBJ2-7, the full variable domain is SQTIHQWPATLVQPVGSPLSLECTVEGTSNPNLYWYRQAAGRGLQLLFYSVGIGQISSEVPQNLSASRPQDRQFILSSKKLLLSDSGFYLCAWSVLDRGNEQYFGPGTRLTVT.

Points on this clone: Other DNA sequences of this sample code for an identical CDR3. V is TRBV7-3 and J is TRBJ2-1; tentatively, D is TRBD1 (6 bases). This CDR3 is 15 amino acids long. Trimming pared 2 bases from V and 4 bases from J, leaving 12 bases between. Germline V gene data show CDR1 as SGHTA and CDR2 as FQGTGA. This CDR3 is CASSLGGRGYNEQFF. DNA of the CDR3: TGTGCCAGCAGCTTAGGGGGCCGGGGTTACAATGAGCAGTTCTTC.

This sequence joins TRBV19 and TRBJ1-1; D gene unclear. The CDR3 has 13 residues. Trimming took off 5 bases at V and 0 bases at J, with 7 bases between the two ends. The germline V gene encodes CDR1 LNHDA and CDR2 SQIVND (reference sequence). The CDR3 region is CASSLNLNTEAFF. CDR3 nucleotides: TGTGCCAGTAGTTTAAACTTGAACACTGAAGCTTTCTTT. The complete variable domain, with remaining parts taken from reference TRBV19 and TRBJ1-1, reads DGGITQSPKYLFRKEGQNVTLSCEQNLNHDAMYWYRQDPGQGLRLIYYSQIVNDFQKGDIAEGYSVSREKKESFPLTVTSAQKNPTAFYLCASSLNLNTEAFFGQGTRLTVV.

CDR3 in amino acids: CATPGQTSTNEKLFF. In DNA, the CDR3 is TGTGCCACCCCGGGACAGACCTCAACTAATGAAAAACTGTTTTTT. This chain uses TRBV28 with TRBJ1-4; 7 nucleotides match TRBD1. This CDR3 is built from 15 residues. V lost 10 bases to trimming and J lost 0 bases; unmatched junction nucleotides: 8. CDR1 MDHEN and CDR2 SYDVKM come from the germline V gene.

The DNA of the CDR3 is TGTGCCAGCAGCGTAGGACTAGTTGGCACAGATACGCAGTATTTT. Amino acids: CASSVGLVGTDTQYF. The chain combines TRBV9 with TRBJ2-3; tentative D call: TRBD2 (6 bases). CDR3 length: 15 residues. Germline V gene sequence: CDR1 SGDLS, CDR2 YYNGEE. V lost 0 bases and J lost 1, with 9 bases in between.

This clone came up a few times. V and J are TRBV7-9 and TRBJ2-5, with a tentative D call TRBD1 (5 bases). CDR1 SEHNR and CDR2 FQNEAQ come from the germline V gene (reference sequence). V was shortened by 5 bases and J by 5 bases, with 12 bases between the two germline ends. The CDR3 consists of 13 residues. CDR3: CASSPSGRETQYF. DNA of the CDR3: TGTGCCAGCAGCCCTTCAGGGCGGGAGACCCAGTACTTC.

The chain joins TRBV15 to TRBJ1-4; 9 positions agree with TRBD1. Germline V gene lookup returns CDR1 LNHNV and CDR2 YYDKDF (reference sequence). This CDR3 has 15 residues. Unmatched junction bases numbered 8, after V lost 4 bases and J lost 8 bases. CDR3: CATSNAGTGNEKLFF. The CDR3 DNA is TGTGCCACCAGCAACGCAGGGACAGGGAACGAAAAACTGTTTTTT.

The CDR3 nucleotides are TGTGCCAGCAGAAGGAGGACTAGCGGGAGTTACGAGCAGTACTTC. Protein product: CASRRRTSGSYEQYF. The genes are TRBV6-5 and TRBJ2-7; TRBD2 matches at 13 bases. This CDR3 has 15 amino acids. CDR1 is MNHEY and CDR2 is SVGAGI in the germline V gene. The ends lost 6 bases at V and 4 bases at J; junction bases unmatched: 6.

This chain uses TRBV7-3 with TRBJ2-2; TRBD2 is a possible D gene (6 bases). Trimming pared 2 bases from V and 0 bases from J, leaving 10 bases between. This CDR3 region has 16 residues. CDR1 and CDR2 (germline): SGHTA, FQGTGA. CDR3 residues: CASSLFGGTNTGELFF. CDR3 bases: TGTGCCAGCAGCTTATTCGGCGGGACGAACACCGGGGAGCTGTTTTTT.

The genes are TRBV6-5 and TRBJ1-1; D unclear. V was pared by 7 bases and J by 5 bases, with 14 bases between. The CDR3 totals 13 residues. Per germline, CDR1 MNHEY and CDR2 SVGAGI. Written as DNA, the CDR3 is TGTGCCAGCATCAACTCAGGTACAACTGAAGCTTTCTTT. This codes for CASINSGTTEAFF.

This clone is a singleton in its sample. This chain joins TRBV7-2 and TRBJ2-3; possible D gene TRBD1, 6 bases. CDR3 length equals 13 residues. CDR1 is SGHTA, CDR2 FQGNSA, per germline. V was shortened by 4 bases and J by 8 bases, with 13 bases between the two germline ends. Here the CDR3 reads CASSSGQVGTQYF. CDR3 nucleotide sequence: TGTGCCAGCAGCTCGGGACAAGTGGGTACGCAGTATTTT.

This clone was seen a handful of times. Written as DNA, the CDR3 is TGTGCCAGCAGTTTCTTTCGGACAGGGGGAAGCGCGTCCTATAATTCACCCCTCCACTTT. It yields the protein CASSFFRTGGSASYNSPLHF. The genes are TRBV27 and TRBJ1-6, with 10 bases aligning to TRBD1. This CDR3 has 20 amino acids. The V segment lost 3 bases and the J segment 1 base; nucleotides outside the gene matches: 12. Germline CDR1 reads MNHEY; CDR2 reads SMNVEV (reference sequence).

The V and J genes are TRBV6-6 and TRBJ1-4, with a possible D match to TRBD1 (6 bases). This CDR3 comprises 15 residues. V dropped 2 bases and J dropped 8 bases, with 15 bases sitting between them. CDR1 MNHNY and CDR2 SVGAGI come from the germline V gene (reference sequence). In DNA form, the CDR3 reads TGTGCCAGCAGTTACCTTCAGGGGAATCGAGAAAAACTGTTTTTT. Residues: CASSYLQGNREKLFF.

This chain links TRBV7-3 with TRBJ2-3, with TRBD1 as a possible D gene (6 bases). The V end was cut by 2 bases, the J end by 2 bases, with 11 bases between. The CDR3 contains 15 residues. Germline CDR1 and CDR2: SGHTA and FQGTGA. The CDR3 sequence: CASSLAGAYTDTQYF. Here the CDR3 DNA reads TGTGCCAGCAGCTTAGCAGGGGCTTACACAGATACGCAGTATTTT.

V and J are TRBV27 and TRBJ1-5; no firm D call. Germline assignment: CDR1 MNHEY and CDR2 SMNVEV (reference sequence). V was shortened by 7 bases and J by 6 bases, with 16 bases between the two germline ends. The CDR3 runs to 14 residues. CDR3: CASKVVRDSQPQHF. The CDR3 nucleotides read TGTGCCAGCAAGGTAGTCAGAGACTCTCAGCCCCAGCATTTT.

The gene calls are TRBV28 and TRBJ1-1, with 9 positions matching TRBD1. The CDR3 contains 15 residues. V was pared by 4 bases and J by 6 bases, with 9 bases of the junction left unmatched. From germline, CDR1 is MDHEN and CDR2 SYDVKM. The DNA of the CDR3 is TGTGCCAGCAGTTCCCCTACAGGGGGCGCCTCTGAAGCTTTCTTT. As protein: CASSSPTGGASEAFF.

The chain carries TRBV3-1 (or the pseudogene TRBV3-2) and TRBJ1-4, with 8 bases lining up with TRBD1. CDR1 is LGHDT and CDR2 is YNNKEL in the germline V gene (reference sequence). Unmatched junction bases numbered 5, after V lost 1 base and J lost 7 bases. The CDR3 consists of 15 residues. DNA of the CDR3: TGTGCCAGCAGCCAAGGGTCAGGGGGCGGTGAAAAACTGTTTTTT. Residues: CASSQGSGGGEKLFF.

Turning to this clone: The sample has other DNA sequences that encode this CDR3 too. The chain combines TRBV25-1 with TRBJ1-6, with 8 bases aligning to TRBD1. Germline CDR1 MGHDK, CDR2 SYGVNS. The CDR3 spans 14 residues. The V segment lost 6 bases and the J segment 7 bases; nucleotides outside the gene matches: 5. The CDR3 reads CASRRTGSNSPLHF. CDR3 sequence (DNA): TGTGCCAGCAGGAGGACAGGGTCAAATTCACCCCTCCACTTT.

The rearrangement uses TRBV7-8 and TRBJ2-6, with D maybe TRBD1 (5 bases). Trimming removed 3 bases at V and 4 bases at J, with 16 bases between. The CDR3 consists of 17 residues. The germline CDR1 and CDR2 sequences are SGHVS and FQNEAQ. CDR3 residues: CASSLVAGKSGANVLTF. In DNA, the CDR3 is TGTGCCAGCAGCTTGGTGGCAGGGAAATCGGGGGCCAACGTCCTGACTTTC.

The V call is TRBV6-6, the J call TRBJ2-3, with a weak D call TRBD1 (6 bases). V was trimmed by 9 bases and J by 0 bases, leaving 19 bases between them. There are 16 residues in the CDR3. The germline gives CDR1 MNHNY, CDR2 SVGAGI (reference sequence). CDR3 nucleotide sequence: TGTGCCAGTTCAACCCCACAGGGCCGGAGCACAGATACGCAGTATTTT. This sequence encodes CASSTPQGRSTDTQYF.

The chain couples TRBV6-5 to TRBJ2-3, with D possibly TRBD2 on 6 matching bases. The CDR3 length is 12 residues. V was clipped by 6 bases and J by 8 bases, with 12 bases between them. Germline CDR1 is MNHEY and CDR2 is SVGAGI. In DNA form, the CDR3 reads TGTGCCAGCAGCACTTTCGGGGGTACGCAGTATTTT. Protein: CASSTFGGTQYF.